This entry concerns a single T cell receptor beta chain. Source study methods: From reference gene primer amplification, estimates of nucleated cell counts were derived. The method was immunoSEQ multiplex PCR; TCRdb's version includes in-frame clones alone and lacks a portion of them. From that table come the V and J calls and clone size; the DNA was used to work out D and trimming. The sample gives about 67,000 clones, 88% of which show up once; around 1.3% is in the top ten. These data belong to a study of blood T cell repertoires in COVID-19. The sequence was collected from a woman aged 55-70 years with acute or convalescent COVID-19. Material: peripheral blood.

CDR3 protein: CASSLSLRDRGYNEQFF. DNA of the CDR3: TGCGCCAGCAGCTTGTCTTTAAGGGACAGGGGTTACAATGAGCAGTTCTTC. The chain recombines TRBV5-1 with TRBJ2-1; 10 nucleotides match TRBD1. The V gene end was trimmed by 1 base and the J gene end by 4 bases; junction bases not matched to a gene: 8. CDR3 length equals 17 residues. Germline loops: CDR1 SGHRS, CDR2 YFSETQ. Full variable domain (remainder filled in from reference TRBV5-1 and TRBJ2-1): KAGVTQTPRYLIKTRGQQVTLSCSPISGHRSVSWYQQTPGQGLQFLFEYFSETQRNKGNFPGRFSGRQFSNSRSEMNVSTLELGDSALYLCASSLSLRDRGYNEQFFGPGTRLTVL.